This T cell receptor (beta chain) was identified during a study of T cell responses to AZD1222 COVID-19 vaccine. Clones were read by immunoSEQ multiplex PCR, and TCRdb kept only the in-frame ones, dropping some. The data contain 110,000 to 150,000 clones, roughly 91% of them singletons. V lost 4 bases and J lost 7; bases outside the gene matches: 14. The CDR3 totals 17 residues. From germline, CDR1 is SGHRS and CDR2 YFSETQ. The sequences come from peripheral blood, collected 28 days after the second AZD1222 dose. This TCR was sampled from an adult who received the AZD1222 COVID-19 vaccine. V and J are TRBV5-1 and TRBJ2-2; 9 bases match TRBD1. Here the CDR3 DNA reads TGCGCCAGCAGCATCGATCCGGGACAGGGTTATGACGGGGAGCTGTTTTTT. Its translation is CASSIDPGQGYDGELFF.